These T cell receptor beta chains were read from a single sample in a study of T cell clonotyping in hematopoietic cell transplantation. The table came from immunoSEQ multiplex PCR; TCRdb's copy has only in-frame clones and leaves some out. The table includes approximately 17,000 clones, approximately 61% detected once. The sequences come from PBMCs, collected 30 days after allogeneic stem cell transplant. The source of these receptors is a male patient in his fifties who had an allogeneic stem cell transplant from an unrelated donor, so T cells may come from the graft donor. Some clones in this sample may be carry-over from other donors' samples. CDR3s include the opening cysteine and the closing phenylalanine or tryptophan. The order of the fields is D gene, J gene, clone size, V gene, CDR3 protein, CDR3 DNA. The D gene is left open where the match is weak. Where a row states a size, it is once, few, many or the class of an expanded clone; other rows omit it.

d_call: TRBD2; j_call: TRBJ2-5; clone_size: -; v_call: TRBV5-1; cdr3_aa: CASSPLGGVRETQYF; cdr3_nt: TGCGCCAGCAGCCCCCTCGGGGGGGTCAGAGAGACCCAGTACTTC
d_call: TRBD1; j_call: TRBJ1-6; clone_size: -; v_call: TRBV6-6; cdr3_aa: CASSYRDRGRSPLHF; cdr3_nt: TGTGCCAGCAGTTATCGGGACAGGGGCCGATCACCCCTCCACTTT
d_call: TRBD1; j_call: TRBJ1-5; clone_size: few; v_call: TRBV28; cdr3_aa: CATEPTGGGSQPQHF; cdr3_nt: TGTGCCACCGAGCCCACAGGGGGCGGGAGTCAGCCCCAGCATTTT
d_call: -; j_call: TRBJ2-7; clone_size: few; v_call: TRBV25-1; cdr3_aa: CASSSQGNEQYF; cdr3_nt: TGTGCCAGCAGTTCACAGGGCAACGAGCAGTACTTC
d_call: -; j_call: TRBJ1-2; clone_size: -; v_call: TRBV5-6; cdr3_aa: CASSYSDYGYTF; cdr3_nt: TGTGCCAGCAGCTATTCGGACTATGGCTACACCTTC
d_call: -; j_call: TRBJ1-2; clone_size: -; v_call: TRBV9; cdr3_aa: CASSGRTADGYTF; cdr3_nt: TGTGCCAGCAGCGGGCGGACAGCGGATGGCTACACCTTC
d_call: -; j_call: TRBJ1-1; clone_size: -; v_call: TRBV5-4; cdr3_aa: CASSPGAGPVTEAFF; cdr3_nt: TGTGCCAGCAGCCCAGGAGCAGGGCCGGTCACTGAAGCTTTCTTT
d_call: -; j_call: TRBJ1-5; clone_size: -; v_call: TRBV2; cdr3_aa: CASRLQGIDQPQHF; cdr3_nt: TGTGCCAGCAGGTTACAGGGTATCGATCAGCCCCAGCATTTT
d_call: -; j_call: TRBJ1-5; clone_size: -; v_call: TRBV29-1; cdr3_aa: CSAGGSNQPQHF; cdr3_nt: TGCAGCGCCGGGGGTAGCAATCAGCCCCAGCATTTT
d_call: TRBD1; j_call: TRBJ1-4; clone_size: -; v_call: TRBV7-9; cdr3_aa: CASSDSTGGGIYTNEKLFF; cdr3_nt: TGTGCCAGCAGCGATTCGACAGGGGGAGGAATCTACACTAATGAAAAACTGTTTTTT
d_call: -; j_call: TRBJ2-7; clone_size: few; v_call: TRBV29-1; cdr3_aa: CSVRQRTYEQYF; cdr3_nt: TGCAGCGTCCGTCAACGGACCTACGAGCAGTACTTC
d_call: -; j_call: TRBJ2-5; clone_size: -; v_call: TRBV6-5; cdr3_aa: CASSYGFQETQYF; cdr3_nt: TGTGCCAGCAGTTACGGCTTCCAAGAGACCCAGTACTTC
d_call: -; j_call: TRBJ1-1; clone_size: -; v_call: TRBV29-1; cdr3_aa: CSVVDQNTEAFF; cdr3_nt: TGCAGCGTTGTAGATCAGAACACTGAAGCTTTCTTT
d_call: -; j_call: TRBJ1-6; clone_size: -; v_call: TRBV6-5; cdr3_aa: CASSEFPRMTLHF; cdr3_nt: TGTGCCAGCAGTGAATTCCCCAGGATGACCCTCCACTTT
d_call: -; j_call: TRBJ2-5; clone_size: -; v_call: TRBV5-6; cdr3_aa: CASSLGQTQYF; cdr3_nt: TGTGCCAGCAGCTTGGGCCAGACCCAGTACTTC
d_call: -; j_call: TRBJ1-1; clone_size: -; v_call: TRBV6-4; cdr3_aa: CASSLRGDTEAFF; cdr3_nt: TGTGCCAGCAGCCTGAGGGGGGACACTGAAGCTTTCTTT
d_call: -; j_call: TRBJ2-3; clone_size: -; v_call: TRBV30; cdr3_aa: CAWNEGTDTQYF; cdr3_nt: TGTGCCTGGAATGAGGGCACAGATACGCAGTATTTT
d_call: TRBD1; j_call: TRBJ1-3; clone_size: -; v_call: TRBV19; cdr3_aa: CASSVTGAGNTIYF; cdr3_nt: TGTGCCAGTAGTGTCACAGGGGCTGGAAACACCATATATTTT
d_call: TRBD1; j_call: TRBJ1-2; clone_size: -; v_call: TRBV4-1; cdr3_aa: CASLGQNYGYTF; cdr3_nt: TGCGCCAGCCTGGGACAGAACTATGGCTACACCTTC
d_call: -; j_call: TRBJ2-7; clone_size: -; v_call: TRBV20-1; cdr3_aa: CSARDGDEQYF; cdr3_nt: TGCAGTGCTAGAGACGGGGACGAGCAGTACTTC
d_call: -; j_call: TRBJ1-2; clone_size: -; v_call: TRBV30; cdr3_aa: CAWGGRLDGYTF; cdr3_nt: TGTGCCTGGGGGGGGAGGCTCGATGGCTACACCTTC
d_call: -; j_call: TRBJ1-3; clone_size: -; v_call: TRBV19; cdr3_aa: CASSMEDSSFSGNTIYF; cdr3_nt: TGTGCCAGTAGTATGGAGGACAGTTCCTTCTCTGGAAACACCATATATTTT
d_call: TRBD1; j_call: TRBJ1-2; clone_size: -; v_call: TRBV5-6; cdr3_aa: CASSSNRQGVYGYTF; cdr3_nt: TGTGCCAGCAGCTCCAACCGACAGGGCGTCTATGGCTACACCTTC
d_call: TRBD1; j_call: TRBJ1-2; clone_size: once; v_call: TRBV5-6; cdr3_aa: CASSPPGGQTGYTF; cdr3_nt: TGTGCCAGCAGCCCTCCAGGGGGCCAAACGGGCTACACCTTC
d_call: -; j_call: TRBJ2-2; clone_size: few; v_call: TRBV6-5; cdr3_aa: CASNFGGELFF; cdr3_nt: TGTGCCAGCAATTTCGGCGGGGAGCTGTTTTTT
d_call: -; j_call: TRBJ1-3; clone_size: -; v_call: TRBV5-1; cdr3_aa: CASSEGTGPGNTIYF; cdr3_nt: TGCGCCAGCAGCGAAGGGACGGGGCCTGGAAACACCATATATTTT
d_call: TRBD1; j_call: TRBJ2-7; clone_size: -; v_call: TRBV28; cdr3_aa: CASISVEDRGRSEQYF; cdr3_nt: TGTGCCAGCATCTCCGTTGAGGACAGGGGGCGTTCCGAGCAGTACTTC
d_call: -; j_call: TRBJ1-5; clone_size: few; v_call: TRBV4-3; cdr3_aa: CASSQDALRGNQPQHF; cdr3_nt: TGCGCCAGCAGCCAGGATGCCCTGAGAGGCAATCAGCCCCAGCATTTT
d_call: TRBD1; j_call: TRBJ2-7; clone_size: -; v_call: TRBV4-1; cdr3_aa: CASSQDRTGSNEQYF; cdr3_nt: TGCGCCAGCAGCCAAGACCGGACAGGGTCCAACGAGCAGTACTTC
d_call: -; j_call: TRBJ2-7; clone_size: -; v_call: TRBV7-6; cdr3_aa: CASSPNVGEQYF; cdr3_nt: TGTGCCAGCAGCCCTAATGTGGGGGAGCAGTACTTC
d_call: -; j_call: TRBJ2-2; clone_size: few; v_call: TRBV30; cdr3_aa: CAWSVRTGELFF; cdr3_nt: TGTGCCTGGTCAGTACGCACCGGGGAGCTGTTTTTT
d_call: -; j_call: TRBJ1-3; clone_size: few; v_call: TRBV2; cdr3_aa: CASSGDSWGNTIYF; cdr3_nt: TGTGCCAGCAGTGGCGACTCGTGGGGAAACACCATATATTTT
d_call: -; j_call: TRBJ1-5; clone_size: -; v_call: TRBV6-5; cdr3_aa: CASRRSGQGNQPQHF; cdr3_nt: TGTGCCAGCAGACGATCAGGGCAGGGCAATCAGCCCCAGCATTTT
d_call: -; j_call: TRBJ1-1; clone_size: -; v_call: TRBV29-1; cdr3_aa: CSGYRGVNTEAFF; cdr3_nt: TGCAGCGGATACCGGGGAGTAAACACTGAAGCTTTCTTT
d_call: TRBD2; j_call: TRBJ2-2; clone_size: few; v_call: TRBV5-1; cdr3_aa: CASSLDGGGEYGELFF; cdr3_nt: TGCGCCAGCAGCTTGGACGGCGGGGGGGAGTACGGGGAGCTGTTTTTT
d_call: -; j_call: TRBJ2-1; clone_size: -; v_call: TRBV30; cdr3_aa: CAWSVEGREQFF; cdr3_nt: TGTGCCTGGAGTGTAGAGGGCAGAGAGCAGTTCTTC
d_call: -; j_call: TRBJ2-5; clone_size: -; v_call: TRBV10-2; cdr3_aa: CASSEDLEAQYF; cdr3_nt: TGCGCCAGCAGTGAGGATCTCGAGGCCCAGTACTTC
d_call: -; j_call: TRBJ1-1; clone_size: -; v_call: TRBV5-1; cdr3_aa: CASSLVGIEAFF; cdr3_nt: TGCGCCAGCAGCTTGGTAGGGATTGAAGCTTTCTTT
d_call: TRBD1; j_call: TRBJ2-2; clone_size: -; v_call: TRBV7-2; cdr3_aa: CASSPDRVNTGELFF; cdr3_nt: TGTGCCAGCAGTCCGGACAGGGTGAACACCGGGGAGCTGTTTTTT
d_call: TRBD1; j_call: TRBJ2-7; clone_size: once; v_call: TRBV30; cdr3_aa: CAWSRDRGWYEQYF; cdr3_nt: TGTGCCTGGAGTCGGGACAGGGGGTGGTACGAGCAGTACTTC
d_call: -; j_call: TRBJ2-6; clone_size: once; v_call: TRBV15; cdr3_aa: CATSPARGSQANVLTF; cdr3_nt: TGTGCCACCAGCCCTGCGAGGGGCAGCCAGGCCAACGTCCTGACTTTC
d_call: -; j_call: TRBJ1-6; clone_size: -; v_call: TRBV29-1; cdr3_aa: CSVAAGEGSPLHF; cdr3_nt: TGCAGCGTTGCCGCCGGGGAGGGATCACCCCTCCACTTT
d_call: TRBD1; j_call: TRBJ2-5; clone_size: few; v_call: TRBV4-2; cdr3_aa: CASSQGTGAETQYF; cdr3_nt: TGTGCCAGCAGCCAGGGGACAGGGGCAGAGACCCAGTACTTC
d_call: -; j_call: TRBJ2-7; clone_size: -; v_call: TRBV29-1; cdr3_aa: CSVVGYEQYF; cdr3_nt: TGCAGCGTTGTGGGGTACGAGCAGTACTTC
d_call: -; j_call: TRBJ2-7; clone_size: -; v_call: TRBV28; cdr3_aa: CASWSGAPYEQYF; cdr3_nt: TGTGCCAGCTGGTCGGGGGCCCCCTACGAGCAGTACTTC